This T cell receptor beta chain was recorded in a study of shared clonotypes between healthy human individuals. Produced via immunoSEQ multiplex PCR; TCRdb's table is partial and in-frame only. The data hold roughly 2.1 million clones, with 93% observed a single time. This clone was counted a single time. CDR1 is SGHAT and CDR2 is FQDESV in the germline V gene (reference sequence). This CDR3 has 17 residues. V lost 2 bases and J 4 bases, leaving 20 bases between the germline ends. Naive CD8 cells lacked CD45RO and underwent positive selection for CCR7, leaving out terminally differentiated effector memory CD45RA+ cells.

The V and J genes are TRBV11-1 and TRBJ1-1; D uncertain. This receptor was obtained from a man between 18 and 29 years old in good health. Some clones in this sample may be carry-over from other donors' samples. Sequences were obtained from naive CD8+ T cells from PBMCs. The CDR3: CASSLRRVESIGTEAFF. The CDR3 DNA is TGTGCCAGCAGCTTAAGGAGGGTAGAAAGTATCGGCACTGAAGCTTTCTTT.